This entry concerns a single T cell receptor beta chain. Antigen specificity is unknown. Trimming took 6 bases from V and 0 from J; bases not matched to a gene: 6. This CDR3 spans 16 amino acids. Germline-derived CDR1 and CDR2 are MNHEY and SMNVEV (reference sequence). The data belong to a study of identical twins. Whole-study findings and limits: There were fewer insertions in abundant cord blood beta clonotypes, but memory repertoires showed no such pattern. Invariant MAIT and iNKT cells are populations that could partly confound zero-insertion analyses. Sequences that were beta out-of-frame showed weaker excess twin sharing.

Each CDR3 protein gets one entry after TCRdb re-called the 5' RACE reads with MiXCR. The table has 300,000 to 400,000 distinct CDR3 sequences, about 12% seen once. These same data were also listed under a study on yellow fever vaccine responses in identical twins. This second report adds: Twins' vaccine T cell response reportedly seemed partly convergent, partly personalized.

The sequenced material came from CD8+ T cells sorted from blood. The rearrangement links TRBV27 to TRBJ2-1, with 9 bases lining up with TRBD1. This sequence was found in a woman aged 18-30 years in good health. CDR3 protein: CASRRTGDPSYNEQFF. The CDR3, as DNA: TGTGCCAGCAGACGGACAGGGGATCCCTCCTACAATGAGCAGTTCTTC.